The table lists the clone carrying this TCR beta chain with a count of one. What it binds is not known. This entry belongs to a study of radiotherapy plus CTLA-4 blockade in lung cancer. Focal radiation was given together with CTLA-4 blockade (ipilimumab) to patients with chemo-refractory metastatic non-small-cell lung cancer. Findings of the study overall: Expansion of tumor-derived TCR clones was observed in blood after radiotherapy plus ipilimumab.

Data came from immunoSEQ multiplex PCR; TCRdb stores just in-frame clones and leaves some out. The table has about 88,000 clones, around 72% seen once. The starting material was peripheral blood, obtained from a patient treated with radiotherapy plus ipilimumab. The receptor was isolated from a human donor with non-small cell lung cancer that progressed on radiotherapy plus ipilimumab.

The CDR3, as DNA: TGCGCCAGCAGCCGGCAAAGACTAGCGGGGGGCAACACCGGGGAGCTGTTTTTT. Its translation is CASSRQRLAGGNTGELFF. The chain combines TRBV4-3 with TRBJ2-2, with 13 bases identical to TRBD2. The germline CDR1 and CDR2 sequences are LGHNA and YSLEER. The CDR3 has 18 amino acids. J gave up 2 bases and V 4 bases, and 7 bases lay outside the gene matches.